This TCR beta chain was obtained from a study of T cell responses to AZD1222 COVID-19 vaccine. Study-wide findings and caveats: Spike-wide coverage was observed for vaccine-associated CD4 TCRs, with dominant responses at 160-218 and 743-854. Clonal diversity may have been underestimated in mostly white British donors. Reports say nearly half of spike-specific TCRs go after unmutated variant regions. Spike-specific TCR breadth and depth were elevated following two AZD1222 doses.

TCRdb keeps only in-frame clones here, not all; method: immunoSEQ multiplex PCR. The data hold around 170,000 clones, with almost 90% observed a single time. V lost 0 bases and J lost 5; bases outside the gene matches: 4. The CDR3 extends over 15 amino acids. Germline V CDR1 and CDR2: SGHRS, YFSETQ. With respect to this clone: Its antigen is not identified.

This chain joins TRBV5-1 and TRBJ1-4; TRBD1 matches at 7 bases. The material was peripheral blood, obtained 28 days after the second AZD1222 dose. This sequence was found in an adult who received the AZD1222 COVID-19 vaccine. CDR3 amino acids: CASSLAGDRNEKLFF. The CDR3 nucleotides are TGCGCCAGCAGCTTGGCCGGGGACAGAAATGAAAAACTGTTTTTT.